This passage covers 29 T cell receptor beta chains from one sample sequenced in a study of cytomegalovirus exposure and HLA in healthy donors. Use of 60 Vbeta and 13 Jbeta primers characterized the PCR. Using immunoSEQ multiplex PCR, the repertoire was profiled, and TCRdb retains in-frame clones only, with some absent. The profile shows 200,000 to 250,000 clones, more than 75% of them singletons. The sequencing sample was made of PBMCs. The receptors were gathered from a woman aged 40 to 50 in good health and CMV-seropositive.

The chain links TRBV7-6 to TRBJ2-1; TRBD2 agrees at 11 bases. The CDR3 is 17 amino acids. The J segment lost 4 bases and the V segment lost 4 bases, leaving 9 bases of the junction unmatched. Germline CDR1 and CDR2: SGHVS and FNYEAQ. CDR3 coding DNA: TGTGCCAGCAGCTCCCCCGGGACTAGCGGAGGTTACAATGAGCAGTTCTTC. Translation: CASSSPGTSGGYNEQFF.

This clone was detected only a few times. The chain couples TRBV5-6 to TRBJ1-1; weak D call: TRBD1 (6 bases). The CDR3 contains 14 residues. From germline, CDR1 is SGHDT and CDR2 YYEEEE. The germline V and J ends were trimmed by 2 bases and 3 bases, with 11 bases remaining between them. The CDR3 here is CASSFKGGDTEAFF. Here the CDR3 DNA reads TGTGCCAGCAGCTTTAAAGGGGGGGACACTGAAGCTTTCTTT.

The gene calls are TRBV6-6 and TRBJ1-5, with TRBD1 matching over 8 bases. J gave up 4 bases and V 6 bases, and 5 bases lay outside the gene matches. From germline, CDR1 is MNHNY and CDR2 SVGAGI (reference sequence). The CDR3 runs 14 residues. CDR3 sequence reads: CASRTDRVNQPQHF. CDR3 bases: TGTGCCAGCAGGACGGACAGGGTAAATCAGCCCCAGCATTTT.

This clone was detected only a few times. J is TRBJ1-4 and V is TRBV9; D ambiguous. V dropped 0 bases and J dropped 5 bases, with 8 bases sitting between them. Germline V gene lookup returns CDR1 SGDLS and CDR2 YYNGEE. The CDR3 runs to 14 residues. CDR3 protein: CASSVGVGNEKLFF. The CDR3 region has the DNA TGTGCCAGCAGCGTAGGGGTCGGGAATGAAAAACTGTTTTTT. The full variable domain, its missing parts supplied by reference TRBV9 and TRBJ1-4, is DSGVTQTPKHLITATGQRVTLRCSPRSGDLSVYWYQQSLDQGLQFLIQYYNGEERAKGNILERFSAQQFPDLHSELNLSSLELGDSALYFCASSVGVGNEKLFFGSGTQLSVL.

The chain has TRBV4-1 and TRBJ1-1; D gene uncertain. The germline V gene encodes CDR1 MGHRA and CDR2 YSYEKL. Trimming took 2 bases from V and 1 from J, leaving 8 bases between them. The CDR3 contains 14 residues. The CDR3, as DNA: TGCGCCAGCAGCCAACTAATATCGAACACTGAAGCTTTCTTT. Translating it yields CASSQLISNTEAFF.

This sequence joins TRBV5-1 and TRBJ1-3; a possible D gene is TRBD1 (6 bases). V lost 4 bases and J lost 7, with 15 bases in between. In germline, CDR1 is SGHRS, CDR2 YFSETQ. The CDR3 has 14 residues. CDR3 in DNA: TGCGCCAGCAGCCCTGGACAGTTGATGAACACCATATATTTT. Translating it yields CASSPGQLMNTIYF.

J is TRBJ2-6 and V is TRBV6-5; D is undetermined. The length of the CDR3 is 15 residues. Germline V gene lookup returns CDR1 MNHEY and CDR2 SVGAGI. V lost 2 bases and J lost 0, with 5 bases in between. The CDR3 coding sequence is TGTGCCAGCAGTTACCTACGCTCTGGGGCCAACGTCCTGACTTTC. Protein: CASSYLRSGANVLTF.

V gene TRBV19 combines with J gene TRBJ2-5; TRBD1 agrees at 7 bases. CDR3 length: 14 amino acids. The J segment lost 2 bases and the V segment lost 9 bases, leaving 9 bases of the junction unmatched. Germline V lookup: CDR1 LNHDA, CDR2 SQIVND (reference sequence). The CDR3 region is CASRPDRAQETQYF. The CDR3 DNA sequence: TGTGCCAGCCGACCCGACAGGGCTCAAGAGACCCAGTACTTC.

The chain employs TRBV30 and TRBJ1-6, with 7 bases aligning to TRBD1. The CDR3 is 13 amino acids. Germline V gives CDR1 GTSNPN, CDR2 SVGIG (reference sequence). Trimming took 2 bases from V and 9 from J; bases not matched to a gene: 4. CDR3 in amino acids: CAWSSAGGSPLHF. Written as DNA, the CDR3 is TGTGCCTGGAGTTCCGCAGGGGGTTCACCCCTCCACTTT.

The chain joins TRBV5-5 to TRBJ1-2, with D possibly matching TRBD1 (5 bases). Germline-derived CDR1 and CDR2 are SGHKS and YYEKEE (reference sequence). The CDR3 sequence is 18 residues long. Deletions cut 0 bases from V and 7 bases from J, with 25 bases between. In DNA form, the CDR3 reads TGTGCCAGCAGCTTGGGGCCTATATCGTCAAAGAAGGGGCTTGGCTACACCTTC. This sequence encodes CASSLGPISSKKGLGYTF.

This chain links TRBV28 with TRBJ1-2; 8 nucleotides match TRBD1. V was pared by 3 bases and J by 3 bases, with 9 bases of the junction left unmatched. The CDR3 spans 16 residues. Germline CDR1 reads MDHEN; CDR2 reads SYDVKM. DNA for the CDR3: TGTGCCAGCAGTTTGTCCTCAGGGGGCCGGGACTATGGCTACACCTTC. This encodes CASSLSSGGRDYGYTF.

The V call is TRBV5-1, the J call TRBJ2-5; weak D call: TRBD1 (6 bases). TRBJ2-7 explains the end of the DNA better; the J call may be wrong. The CDR3 has 15 amino acids. CDR1 is SGHRS and CDR2 is YFSETQ in the germline V gene. The CDR3 is CASSSTGHVRYEQYF. In nucleotides, the CDR3 is TGCGCCAGCAGCTCTACGGGACATGTTAGGTACGAGCAGTACTTC.

V usage is TRBV18 and J usage is TRBJ1-5; D remains ambiguous. V was pared by 6 bases and J by 1 base, with 7 bases between. CDR3 size: 13 residues. Per the germline V gene, CDR1 is KGHSH and CDR2 is LQKENI. The CDR3 sequence is CASSPGSNQPQHF. In DNA, the CDR3 is TGTGCCAGCTCTCCGGGGAGCAATCAGCCCCAGCATTTT.

This rearrangement joins TRBV6-1 to TRBJ2-7, with 7 bases aligning to TRBD2. V lost 6 bases to trimming and J lost 0 bases; unmatched junction nucleotides: 2. Germline CDR1 is MNHNS and CDR2 is SASEGT. The CDR3 consists of 13 residues. Here the CDR3 DNA reads TGTGCCAGCAGGGGAGGGAGCTCCTACGAGCAGTACTTC. This translates into CASRGGSSYEQYF.

The V and J genes are TRBV7-9 and TRBJ1-2; D is unclear. Germline V gives CDR1 SEHNR, CDR2 FQNEAQ (reference sequence). Deletions cut 2 bases from V and 4 bases from J, with 11 bases between. This CDR3 contains 14 residues. In nucleotides, the CDR3 is TGTGCCAGCAGCTTACGTCAGGAGGCCTATGGCTACACCTTC. The encoded protein is CASSLRQEAYGYTF.

V usage is TRBV4-3 and J usage is TRBJ1-3; D unclear. CDR3 length equals 16 residues. Per the germline V gene, CDR1 is LGHNA and CDR2 is YSLEER. V gave up 0 bases and J gave up 8 bases, with 17 bases separating them. The DNA for the CDR3 is TGCGCCAGCAGCCAAGAGGCGTTCAGGTTTTCGGACACCATATATTTT. Encoded protein: CASSQEAFRFSDTIYF.

The CDR3 DNA follows: TGTGCCAGCAGCTTCCGGGGGATAGACACTGAAGCTTTCTTT. It specifies CASSFRGIDTEAFF. The V gene is TRBV7-9, the J gene TRBJ1-1, with D perhaps TRBD1 (5 bases). The CDR3 extends over 14 amino acids. The germline V and J ends were trimmed by 3 bases and 3 bases, with 11 bases remaining between them. Germline assignment: CDR1 SEHNR and CDR2 FQNEAQ (reference sequence).

Details on this clone: Other DNA sequences from this sample encode an identical CDR3 as well. V usage is TRBV5-4 and J usage is TRBJ1-1, with TRBD1 as a possible D gene (6 bases). Germline values: CDR1 SGHNT, CDR2 YYREEE (reference sequence). This CDR3 region has 14 residues. Trimming left V 2 bases short and J 1 base short, with 9 bases between. For the CDR3, the DNA is TGTGCCAGCAGCTTAGACAGGTCGAACACTGAAGCTTTCTTT. Its translation is CASSLDRSNTEAFF.

CDR3 region: CASSPGQLEAFF. CDR3 coding DNA: TGTGCCAGCAGCCCCGGACAACTTGAAGCTTTCTTT. The rearrangement uses TRBV7-2 and TRBJ1-1; D might be TRBD1 (5 bases). V lost 5 bases and J lost 7, with 11 bases in between. This CDR3 has 12 residues. CDR1 and CDR2 (germline): SGHTA, FQGNSA. Drawing the rest from reference TRBV7-2 and TRBJ1-1, the complete variable domain is GAGVSQSPSNKVTEKGKDVELRCDPISGHTALYWYRQSLGQGLEFLIYFQGNSAPDKSGLPSDRFSAERTGGSVSTLTIQRTQQEDSAVYLCASSPGQLEAFFGQGTRLTVV.

The chain is built from TRBV6-1 and TRBJ2-1; the D gene is possibly TRBD2 (6 bases). From germline, CDR1 is MNHNS and CDR2 SASEGT. The CDR3 consists of 13 residues. Between the trimmed V and J ends, which lost 11 bases and 6 bases, there was a span of 17 bases. For the CDR3, the DNA is TGTGCCCTCTCTCGGGAGCTGGGCAATGAGCAGTTCTTC. Translation gives CALSRELGNEQFF.

The genes are TRBV4-1 and TRBJ1-2, with a weak D call TRBD1 (5 bases). This CDR3 region has 18 residues. The germline V gene encodes CDR1 MGHRA and CDR2 YSYEKL. The ends were cut back, 2 bases at V and 1 base at J, with 20 bases in the middle. The CDR3, as DNA: TGCGCCAGCAGCCAAAGTAGGGCAGGGTTTGTTATTAACTATGGCTACACCTTC. It yields the protein CASSQSRAGFVINYGYTF.

The chain combines TRBV14 with TRBJ2-5; 10 bases match TRBD2. Germline CDR1 is SGHDN and CDR2 is FVKESK. This CDR3 is 16 amino acids long. The V gene end was trimmed by 1 base and the J gene end by 5 bases; junction bases not matched to a gene: 7. CDR3 sequence: CASSQAGLAKVETQYF. CDR3 DNA: TGTGCCAGCAGCCAAGCGGGACTAGCGAAGGTGGAGACCCAGTACTTC.

The chain uses TRBV11-3 and TRBJ2-3, with D unresolved. The V end lost 6 bases, the J end lost 3 bases, and 7 bases lay between the germline ends. Germline V gene lookup returns CDR1 SGHNT and CDR2 YENEEA. The CDR3 runs to 12 residues. CDR3 nucleotide sequence: TGTGCCAGCAGGGAGAATACAGATACGCAGTATTTT. Its protein is CASRENTDTQYF.

The rearrangement joins TRBV4-3 to TRBJ2-7, with D maybe TRBD1 (5 bases). Germline CDR1 LGHNA, CDR2 YSLEER. The CDR3 sequence is 14 residues long. With 1 base removed from V and 5 bases from J, the gap between germline ends came to 12 bases. The CDR3 DNA reads as TGCGCCAGCAGCCAAGTGGTCAGGGCTAACGAGCAGTACTTC. Protein sequence: CASSQVVRANEQYF.

V usage is TRBV7-2 and J usage is TRBJ2-3, with 9 bases aligning to TRBD1. Germline CDR1 reads SGHTA; CDR2 reads FQGNSA. J was trimmed by 2 bases and V by 4 bases; bases with no gene match: 4. The CDR3 is made up of 15 amino acids. The CDR3 nucleotides are TGTGCCAGCAGCTCACAGGGGGCAATCACAGATACGCAGTATTTT. Its translation is CASSSQGAITDTQYF.

This rearrangement joins TRBV7-8 to TRBJ2-7; 9 nucleotides line up with TRBD2. The CDR3 extends over 15 amino acids. From germline, CDR1 is SGHVS and CDR2 FQNEAQ. Germline trimming cut 0 bases from V and 5 bases from J; bases unmatched to any gene: 5. The CDR3 sequence is CASSLAASGIDEQYF. The CDR3 DNA reads as TGTGCCAGCAGCTTAGCCGCTAGCGGGATCGACGAGCAGTACTTC.

This clone was seen only once. The chain carries TRBV18 and TRBJ2-1, with 8 bases lining up with TRBD1. Germline V gene data show CDR1 as KGHSH and CDR2 as LQKENI. The V segment lost 3 bases and the J segment 5 bases; nucleotides outside the gene matches: 9. The length of the CDR3 is 16 residues. The CDR3 spells CASSPNPGQAHNEQFF. The CDR3 DNA reads TGTGCCAGCTCACCGAATCCGGGACAGGCCCACAATGAGCAGTTCTTC.

The chain combines TRBV6-1 with TRBJ2-7; 12 positions match TRBD1. V gave up 7 bases and J gave up 4 bases; unmatched junction bases: 5. The CDR3 sequence is 14 residues long. Germline values: CDR1 MNHNS, CDR2 SASEGT. CDR3 nucleotides: TGTGCCAGCACCGCGGGACAGGGGGCTTACGAGCAGTACTTC. Protein sequence: CASTAGQGAYEQYF.

CDR3 region: CASSSHGTDTQYF. The CDR3 bases are TGTGCCAGCAGCTCCCATGGCACAGATACGCAGTATTTT. V is TRBV5-4 and J is TRBJ2-3, with D uncertain. Germline CDR1 and CDR2: SGHNT and YYREEE (reference sequence). The CDR3 has 13 residues. V was shortened by 3 bases and J by 1 base, with 6 bases between the two germline ends.